One and the same sample provided the 15 T cell receptor beta chains below, sequenced in a study of tumor and adjacent non-tumor tissue in lung cancer. This sample's RNA came from whole unsorted tissue. This non-tumor lung sample came from over 3 cm beyond the tumor edge. The library came from three nested PCR rounds adapted from ARM-PCR protocols. Using its own MiXCR run on the multiplex PCR reads, TCRdb lists one record per CDR3 protein. The repertoire has some 47,000 distinct CDR3 sequences, 60% to 70% of them found once; the top ten carry about 20%. The material sequenced was distant non-tumor lung tissue. The receptors were gathered from a middle-aged woman with non-small cell lung cancer.

This clonotype was detected many times. The rearrangement links TRBV5-1 to TRBJ2-3, with unresolved D. CDR3 length: 12 amino acids. The V and J ends lost 6 bases and 2 bases respectively, with 7 bases between them. The germline CDR1 and CDR2 sequences are SGHRS and YFSETQ. This CDR3 reads CASMGYTDTQYF. The CDR3 coding sequence is TGCGCCAGCATGGGTTACACAGATACGCAGTATTTT.

In the case of this clonotype: Its ends do not fully match the called genes, so a read error is possible. The chain uses TRBV7-9 and TRBJ1-3; tentative D call: TRBD1 (5 bases). Germline CDR1 is SEHNR and CDR2 is FQNEAQ (reference sequence). CDR3 length: 14 amino acids. CDR3 nucleotide sequence: TGTGCAAGCAGCTTAAGGGGAAATGGAAACACCATGTATTTT. It specifies CASSLRGNGNTMYF.

This clonotype was detected ten times or more. The chain couples TRBV5-5 to TRBJ2-2; TRBD1 matches 8 bases. The V and J ends lost 1 base and 4 bases, in that order; junction bases with no gene match: 3. Germline V gene lookup returns CDR1 SGHKS and CDR2 YYEKEE (reference sequence). The CDR3 consists of 15 residues. For the CDR3, the DNA is TGTGCCAGCAGCTTGCCCGGGACAGGCACCGGGGAGCTGTTTTTT. This codes for CASSLPGTGTGELFF.

As regards this clonotype: This may be a read error, as it is one base from a much larger clone. The chain employs TRBV6-4 and TRBJ2-2; 9 bases map to TRBD2. The CDR3 length is 14 residues. From germline, CDR1 is MRHNA and CDR2 SNTAGT. The trim removed 10 bases at V and 7 bases at J, leaving 10 bases unmatched. The CDR3 DNA is TGTGCCATCCCGGGACTAGCTATAAGCGGGGAGCTGTTTTTT. It translates to CAIPGLAISGELFF.

This clonotype has ten or more counts. CDR3 region: CASSRTGQGGTEAFF. CDR3 in DNA: TGTGCCAGCTCACGAACGGGACAGGGAGGCACTGAAGCTTTCTTT. This chain joins TRBV18 and TRBJ1-1; the match to TRBD1 covers 9 bases. This CDR3 contains 15 residues. Trimming cost V 4 bases and J 4 bases; bases outside gene matches: 7. Germline V gene lookup returns CDR1 KGHSH and CDR2 LQKENI. Full variable domain (remainder filled in from reference TRBV18 and TRBJ1-1): NAGVMQNPRHLVRRRGQEARLRCSPMKGHSHVYWYRQLPEEGLKFMVYLQKENIIDESGMPKERFSAEFPKEGPSILRIQQVVRGDSAAYFCASSRTGQGGTEAFFGQGTRLTVV.

This clonotype was recorded at least ten times. The gene calls are TRBV5-1 and TRBJ1-1; D is undetermined. The V end lost 4 bases, the J end lost 3 bases, and 13 bases lay between the germline ends. CDR1 and CDR2 from the germline V gene are SGHRS and YFSETQ. The CDR3 loop spans 14 amino acids. CDR3 DNA sequence: TGCGCCAGCAGCCCCCAGACTCTCTACACTGAAGCTTTCTTT. This codes for CASSPQTLYTEAFF.

To note about this clonotype: The junction departs from the called germline gene at one end, perhaps through a read error. V and J are TRBV7-9 and TRBJ2-4; D possibly corresponds to TRBD2 (5 bases). The CDR3 contains 17 residues. Germline assignment: CDR1 SEHNR and CDR2 FQNEAQ (reference sequence). DNA of the CDR3: TGTGCCAGCAGCTCCTCCGAGTATGGGCTAGCCGAAAACATTCAGTACTTC. Encoded protein: CASSSSEYGLAENIQYF.

As concerns this clonotype: One junction end disagrees with the germline gene, perhaps due to a read error. The chain recombines TRBV4-2 with TRBJ2-1; no firm D call. The CDR3 extends over 16 amino acids. Germline-derived CDR1 and CDR2 are LGHNA and YNFKEQ. CDR3 sequence reads: CASSQGTIASCNEQFF. CDR3 sequence (DNA): TGTGCCAGCAGCCAAGGAACTATCGCATCCTGCAATGAGCAGTTCTTC.

In regard to this clonotype: The junction and the germline gene differ at one end; a read error may be behind it. V and J are TRBV29-1 and TRBJ2-3; D might be TRBD2 (5 bases). CDR1 is SQVTM, CDR2 ANQGSEA, per germline. CDR3 size: 12 residues. The CDR3 spells CSVEQNTYTQYF. CDR3 in DNA: TGTAGCGTTGAACAGAACACATATACGCAGTATTTT.

Ten or more counts support this clonotype. The chain employs TRBV7-9 and TRBJ1-1; 9 bases are shared with TRBD1. The J segment lost 6 bases and the V segment lost 3 bases, leaving 5 bases of the junction unmatched. This CDR3 has 14 residues. Germline V lookup: CDR1 SEHNR, CDR2 FQNEAQ (reference sequence). The DNA for the CDR3 is TGTGCCAGCAGCTTGGACAGGGGAGGGTCTGAAGCTTTCTTT. It translates to CASSLDRGGSEAFF.

To note about this clonotype: One end of the junction fails to match germline, which may point to a read error. The genes are TRBV5-4 and TRBJ2-5; TRBD1 matches 9 bases. Per germline, CDR1 SGHNT and CDR2 YYREEE (reference sequence). The CDR3 sequence is 15 residues long. In nucleotides, the CDR3 is TGTGCCAGCAGCTTGGGGGGACAGGGTATAGAGGCCCAGAACTTC. It translates to CASSLGGQGIEAQNF.

The genes are TRBV4-2 and TRBJ2-7, with TRBD2 matching over 8 bases. V trimming: 0 bases; J trimming: 2 bases; junction bases outside the gene matches: 12. The CDR3 loop spans 18 amino acids. Germline assignment: CDR1 LGHNA and CDR2 YNFKEQ. The CDR3 bases are TGTGCCAGCAGCCAAGATTATGTTGACGGGGGGGCTACCTACGAGCAGTACTTC. Translation gives CASSQDYVDGGATYEQYF.

In this sample, this clonotype turned up many times. The V call is TRBV5-6, the J call TRBJ1-1, with 11 positions matching TRBD1. V shed 1 base and J 5 bases; nucleotides not matched to a gene: 7. Per germline, CDR1 SGHDT and CDR2 YYEEEE. The CDR3 has 16 residues. CDR3: CASSLLGQGALTEAFF. CDR3 in DNA: TGTGCCAGCAGCTTGCTTGGACAGGGGGCGCTTACTGAAGCTTTCTTT.

For this clonotype: A read error may account for a junction end that differs from germline. The chain recombines TRBV5-5 with TRBJ2-5, with 9 bases that match TRBD1. This CDR3 is built from 18 residues. Per germline, CDR1 SGHKS and CDR2 YYEKEE (reference sequence). The CDR3 here is CSSSLTMTGGSLGGTQYF. DNA for the CDR3: TGTTCCAGCAGCTTGACTATGACAGGGGGAAGTCTAGGGGGGACCCAGTACTTC.

A note on this clonotype: The conserved phenylalanine or tryptophan normally closing the CDR3 is absent here, so this likely arose from a read error. The chain has TRBV20-1 and TRBJ2-7; D call uncertain. The CDR3 runs 13 residues. Germline V gene lookup returns CDR1 DFQATT and CDR2 SNEGSKA (reference sequence). CDR3 nucleotides: TGCACTGCTACCCCTTTTGGGTCCTACGAGCAGTACTTA. Encoded protein: CTATPFGSYEQYL.